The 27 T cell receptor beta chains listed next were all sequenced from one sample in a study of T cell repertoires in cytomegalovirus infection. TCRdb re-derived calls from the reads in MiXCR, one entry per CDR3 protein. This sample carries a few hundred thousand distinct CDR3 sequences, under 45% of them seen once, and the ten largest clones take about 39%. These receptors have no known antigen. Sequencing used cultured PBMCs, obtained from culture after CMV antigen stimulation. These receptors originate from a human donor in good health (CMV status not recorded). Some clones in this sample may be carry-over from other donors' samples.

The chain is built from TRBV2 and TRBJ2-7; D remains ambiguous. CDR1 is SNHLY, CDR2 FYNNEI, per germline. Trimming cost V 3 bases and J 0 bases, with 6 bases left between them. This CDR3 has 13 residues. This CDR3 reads CASSEWGSYEQYF. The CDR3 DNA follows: TGTGCCAGCAGTGAGTGGGGCTCCTACGAGCAGTACTTC.

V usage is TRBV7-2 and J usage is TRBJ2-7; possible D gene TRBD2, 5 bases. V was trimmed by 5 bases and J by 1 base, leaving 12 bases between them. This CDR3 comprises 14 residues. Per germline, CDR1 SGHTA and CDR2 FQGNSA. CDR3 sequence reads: CASSREGSSYEQYF. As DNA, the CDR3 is TGTGCCAGCAGCCGGGAAGGGAGTTCCTACGAGCAGTACTTC.

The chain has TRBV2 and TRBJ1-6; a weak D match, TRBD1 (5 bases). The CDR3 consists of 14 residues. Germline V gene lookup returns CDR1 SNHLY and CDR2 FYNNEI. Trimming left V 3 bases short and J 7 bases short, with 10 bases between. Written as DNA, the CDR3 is TGTGCCAGCAGTGACGAGGGGAGGAATTCACCCCTCCACTTT. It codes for CASSDEGRNSPLHF.

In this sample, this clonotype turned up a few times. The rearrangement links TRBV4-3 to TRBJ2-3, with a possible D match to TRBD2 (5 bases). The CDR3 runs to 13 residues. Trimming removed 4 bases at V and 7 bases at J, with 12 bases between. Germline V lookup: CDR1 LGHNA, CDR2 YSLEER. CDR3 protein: CASSRRGPYTQYF. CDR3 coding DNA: TGCGCCAGCAGCCGACGGGGTCCCTATACGCAGTATTTT.

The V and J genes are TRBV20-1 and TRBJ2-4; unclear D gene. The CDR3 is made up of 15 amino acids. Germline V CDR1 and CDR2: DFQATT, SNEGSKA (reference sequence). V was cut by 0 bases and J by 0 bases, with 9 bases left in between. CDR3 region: CSARDFRKAKNIQYF. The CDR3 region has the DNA TGCAGTGCTAGAGATTTTAGGAAAGCCAAAAACATTCAGTACTTC.

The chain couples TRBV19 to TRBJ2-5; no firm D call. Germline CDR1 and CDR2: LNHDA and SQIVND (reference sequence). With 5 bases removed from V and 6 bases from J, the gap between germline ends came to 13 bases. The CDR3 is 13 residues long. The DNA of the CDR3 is TGTGCCAGTAGTCCCCTGAATGGGAAGACCCAGTACTTC. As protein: CASSPLNGKTQYF.

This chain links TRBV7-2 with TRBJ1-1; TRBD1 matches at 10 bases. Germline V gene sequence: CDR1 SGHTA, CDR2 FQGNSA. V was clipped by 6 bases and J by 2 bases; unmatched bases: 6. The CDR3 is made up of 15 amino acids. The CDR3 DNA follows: TGTGCCAGCAGACTAGACAGGGGGCATAACACTGAAGCTTTCTTT. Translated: CASRLDRGHNTEAFF.

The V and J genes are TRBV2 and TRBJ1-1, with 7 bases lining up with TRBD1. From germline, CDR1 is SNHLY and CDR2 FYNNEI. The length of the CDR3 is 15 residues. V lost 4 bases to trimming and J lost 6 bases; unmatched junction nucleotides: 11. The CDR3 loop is CASSAGGLSGAEAFF. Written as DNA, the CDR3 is TGTGCCAGCAGTGCAGGGGGTCTATCGGGAGCTGAAGCTTTCTTT.

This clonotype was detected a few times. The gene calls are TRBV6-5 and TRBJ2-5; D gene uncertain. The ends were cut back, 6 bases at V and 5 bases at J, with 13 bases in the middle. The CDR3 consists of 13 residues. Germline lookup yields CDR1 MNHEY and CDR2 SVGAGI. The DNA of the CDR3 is TGTGCCAGCAGCCATAGGGTTGGGGAGACCCAGTACTTC. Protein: CASSHRVGETQYF.

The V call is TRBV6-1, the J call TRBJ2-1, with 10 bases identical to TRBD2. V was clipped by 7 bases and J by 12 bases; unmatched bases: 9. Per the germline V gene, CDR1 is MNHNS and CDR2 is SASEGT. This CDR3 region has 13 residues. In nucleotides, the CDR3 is TGTGCCAGCAAACTAGCGGGGCCGGGGGCGCAGTTCTTC. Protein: CASKLAGPGAQFF.

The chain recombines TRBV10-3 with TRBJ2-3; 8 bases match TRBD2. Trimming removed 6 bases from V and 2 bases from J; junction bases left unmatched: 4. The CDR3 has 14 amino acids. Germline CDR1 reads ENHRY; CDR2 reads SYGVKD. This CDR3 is CAIRISGDTDTQYF. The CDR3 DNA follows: TGTGCCATCAGGATTAGCGGGGACACAGATACGCAGTATTTT.

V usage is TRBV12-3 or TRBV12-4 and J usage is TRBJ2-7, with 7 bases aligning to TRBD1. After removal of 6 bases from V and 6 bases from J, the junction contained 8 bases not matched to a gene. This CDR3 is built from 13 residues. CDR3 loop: CASSRFSGGEQYF. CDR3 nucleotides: TGTGCCAGCAGCAGATTCTCAGGGGGCGAGCAGTACTTC.

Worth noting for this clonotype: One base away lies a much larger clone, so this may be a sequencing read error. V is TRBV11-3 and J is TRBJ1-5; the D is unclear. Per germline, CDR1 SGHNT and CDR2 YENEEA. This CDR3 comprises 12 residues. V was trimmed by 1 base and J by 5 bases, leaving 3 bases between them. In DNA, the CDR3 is TGTGCCAGCAGCTTAGTTTATCAGCCCCAGCATTTT. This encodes CASSLVYQPQHF.

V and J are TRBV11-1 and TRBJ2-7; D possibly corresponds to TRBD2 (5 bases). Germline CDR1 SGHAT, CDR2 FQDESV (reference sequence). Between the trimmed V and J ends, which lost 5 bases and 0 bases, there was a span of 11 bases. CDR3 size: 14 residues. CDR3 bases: TGTGCCAGCAGCCGGCCGGGAACCTCCTACGAGCAGTACTTC. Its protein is CASSRPGTSYEQYF.

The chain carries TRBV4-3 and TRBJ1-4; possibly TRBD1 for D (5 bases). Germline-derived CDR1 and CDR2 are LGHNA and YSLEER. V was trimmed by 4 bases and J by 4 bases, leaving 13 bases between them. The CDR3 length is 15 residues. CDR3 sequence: CASSPRGADNEKLFF. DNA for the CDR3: TGCGCCAGCAGCCCCCGGGGCGCCGATAATGAAAAACTGTTTTTT.

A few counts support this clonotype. The CDR3 bases are TGTGCCAGCAGTCGCAGACAGGACTTGAGAGAAGCTTTCTTT. Protein sequence: CASSRRQDLREAFF. The chain combines TRBV12-3 or TRBV12-4 with TRBJ1-1; weak D call: TRBD1 (6 bases). V shed 5 bases and J shed 8 bases, with 18 bases lying between them. The CDR3 contains 14 residues.

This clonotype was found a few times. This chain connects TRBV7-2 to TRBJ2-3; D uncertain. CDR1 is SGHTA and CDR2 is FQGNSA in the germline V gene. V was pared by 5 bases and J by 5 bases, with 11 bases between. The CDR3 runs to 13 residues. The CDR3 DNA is TGTGCCAGCAGCCCGGATCGCATAGATACGCAGTATTTT. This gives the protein CASSPDRIDTQYF. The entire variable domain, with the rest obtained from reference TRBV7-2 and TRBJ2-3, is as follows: GAGVSQSPSNKVTEKGKDVELRCDPISGHTALYWYRQSLGQGLEFLIYFQGNSAPDKSGLPSDRFSAERTGGSVSTLTIQRTQQEDSAVYLCASSPDRIDTQYFGPGTRLTVL.

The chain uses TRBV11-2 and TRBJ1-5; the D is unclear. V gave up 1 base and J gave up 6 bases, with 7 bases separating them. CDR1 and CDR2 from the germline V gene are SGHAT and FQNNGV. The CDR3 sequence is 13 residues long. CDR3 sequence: CASSLAVGQPQHF. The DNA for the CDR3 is TGTGCCAGCAGCTTAGCGGTCGGTCAGCCCCAGCATTTT. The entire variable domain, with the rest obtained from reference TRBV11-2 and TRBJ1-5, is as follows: EAGVAQSPRYKIIEKRQSVAFWCNPISGHATLYWYQQILGQGPKLLIQFQNNGVVDDSQLPKDRFSAERLKGVDSTLKIQPAKLEDSAVYLCASSLAVGQPQHFGDGTRLSIL.

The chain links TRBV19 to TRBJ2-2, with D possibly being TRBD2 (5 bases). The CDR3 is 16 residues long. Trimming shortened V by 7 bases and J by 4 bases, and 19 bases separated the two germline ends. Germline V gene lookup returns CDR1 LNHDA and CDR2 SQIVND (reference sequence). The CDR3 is CASTTFEGVTTGELFF. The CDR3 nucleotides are TGTGCCAGTACCACCTTCGAGGGAGTGACCACCGGGGAGCTGTTTTTT. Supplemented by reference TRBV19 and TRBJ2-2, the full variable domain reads DGGITQSPKYLFRKEGQNVTLSCEQNLNHDAMYWYRQDPGQGLRLIYYSQIVNDFQKGDIAEGYSVSREKKESFPLTVTSAQKNPTAFYLCASTTFEGVTTGELFFGEGSRLTVL.

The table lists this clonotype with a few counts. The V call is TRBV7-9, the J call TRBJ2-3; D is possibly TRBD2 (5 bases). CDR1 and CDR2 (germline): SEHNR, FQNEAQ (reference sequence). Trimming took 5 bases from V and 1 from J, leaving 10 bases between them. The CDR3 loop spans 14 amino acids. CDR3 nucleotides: TGTGCCAGCAGCGCCCGGACTGGCACAGATACGCAGTATTTT. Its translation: CASSARTGTDTQYF.

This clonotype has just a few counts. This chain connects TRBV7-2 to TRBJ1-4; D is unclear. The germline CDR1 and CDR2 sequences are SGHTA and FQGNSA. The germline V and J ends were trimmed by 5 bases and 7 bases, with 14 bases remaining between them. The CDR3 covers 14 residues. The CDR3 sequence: CASSPTRGGEKLFF. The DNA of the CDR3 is TGTGCCAGCAGCCCGACACGGGGAGGTGAAAAACTGTTTTTT.

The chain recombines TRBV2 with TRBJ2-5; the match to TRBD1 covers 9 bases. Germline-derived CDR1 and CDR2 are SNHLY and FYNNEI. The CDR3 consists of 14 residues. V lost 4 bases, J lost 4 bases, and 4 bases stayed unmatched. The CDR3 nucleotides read TGTGCCAGCAGTGTAGAGACAGGGGGAGAGACCCAGTACTTC. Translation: CASSVETGGETQYF.

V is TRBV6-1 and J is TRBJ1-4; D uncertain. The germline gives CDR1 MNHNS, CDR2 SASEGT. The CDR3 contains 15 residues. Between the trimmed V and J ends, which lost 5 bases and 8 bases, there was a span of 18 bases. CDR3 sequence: CASSRGPPRTEKLFF. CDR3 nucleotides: TGTGCCAGCAGTCGCGGACCACCGAGGACGGAAAAACTGTTTTTT.

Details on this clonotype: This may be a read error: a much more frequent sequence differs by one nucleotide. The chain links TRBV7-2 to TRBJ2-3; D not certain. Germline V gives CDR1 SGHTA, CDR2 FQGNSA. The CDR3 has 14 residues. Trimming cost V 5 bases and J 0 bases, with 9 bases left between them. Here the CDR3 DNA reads TGTGCCAGCAGCACGCACAGAAGCACAGATACGCAGTATTTT. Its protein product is CASSTHRSTDTQYF.

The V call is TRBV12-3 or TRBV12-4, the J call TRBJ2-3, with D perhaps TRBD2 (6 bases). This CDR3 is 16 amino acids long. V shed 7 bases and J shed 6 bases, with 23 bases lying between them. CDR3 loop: CASTAKGGAQRDTQYF. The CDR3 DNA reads TGTGCCAGCACAGCAAAGGGCGGGGCACAGAGGGATACGCAGTATTTT.

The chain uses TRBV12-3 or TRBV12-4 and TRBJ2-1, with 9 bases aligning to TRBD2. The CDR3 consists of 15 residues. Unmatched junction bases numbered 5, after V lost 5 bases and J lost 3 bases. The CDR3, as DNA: TGTGCCAGCAGTCGACTAGCGGCAAACTACAATGAGCAGTTCTTC. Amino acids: CASSRLAANYNEQFF.

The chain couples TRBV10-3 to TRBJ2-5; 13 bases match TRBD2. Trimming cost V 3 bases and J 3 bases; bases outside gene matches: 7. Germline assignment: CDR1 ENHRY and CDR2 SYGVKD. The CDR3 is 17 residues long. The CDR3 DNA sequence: TGTGCCATCAGTGATAGGAGTGGGACTAGCGGGAAAGAGACCCAGTACTTC. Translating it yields CAISDRSGTSGKETQYF.